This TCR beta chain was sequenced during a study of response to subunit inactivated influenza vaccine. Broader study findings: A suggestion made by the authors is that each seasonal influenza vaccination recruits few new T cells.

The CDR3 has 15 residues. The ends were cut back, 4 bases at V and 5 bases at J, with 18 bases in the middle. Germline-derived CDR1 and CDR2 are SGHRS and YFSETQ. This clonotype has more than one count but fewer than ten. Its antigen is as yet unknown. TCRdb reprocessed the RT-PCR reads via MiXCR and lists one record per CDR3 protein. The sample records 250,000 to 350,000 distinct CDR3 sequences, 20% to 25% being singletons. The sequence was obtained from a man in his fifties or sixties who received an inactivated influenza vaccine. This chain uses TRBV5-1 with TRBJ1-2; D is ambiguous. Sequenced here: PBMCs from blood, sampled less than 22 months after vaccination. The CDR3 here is CASSPAERSRYGYTF. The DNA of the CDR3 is TGCGCCAGCAGCCCCGCCGAAAGAAGTAGATATGGCTACACCTTC.